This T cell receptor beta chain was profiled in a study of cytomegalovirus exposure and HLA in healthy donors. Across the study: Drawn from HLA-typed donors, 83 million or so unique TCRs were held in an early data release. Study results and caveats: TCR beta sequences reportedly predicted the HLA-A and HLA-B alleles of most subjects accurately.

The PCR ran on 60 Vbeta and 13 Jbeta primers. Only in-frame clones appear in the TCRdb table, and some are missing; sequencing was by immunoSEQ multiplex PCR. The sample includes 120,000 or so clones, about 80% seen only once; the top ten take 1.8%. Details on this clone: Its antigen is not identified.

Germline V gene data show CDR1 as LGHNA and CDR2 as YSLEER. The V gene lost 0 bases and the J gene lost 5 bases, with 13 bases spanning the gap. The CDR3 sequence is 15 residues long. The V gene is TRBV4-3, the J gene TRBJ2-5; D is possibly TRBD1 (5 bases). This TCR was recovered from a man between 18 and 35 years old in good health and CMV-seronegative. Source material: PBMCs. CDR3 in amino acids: CASSQDLGKGETQYF. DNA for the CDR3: TGCGCCAGCAGCCAAGATCTGGGGAAGGGGGAGACCCAGTACTTC.